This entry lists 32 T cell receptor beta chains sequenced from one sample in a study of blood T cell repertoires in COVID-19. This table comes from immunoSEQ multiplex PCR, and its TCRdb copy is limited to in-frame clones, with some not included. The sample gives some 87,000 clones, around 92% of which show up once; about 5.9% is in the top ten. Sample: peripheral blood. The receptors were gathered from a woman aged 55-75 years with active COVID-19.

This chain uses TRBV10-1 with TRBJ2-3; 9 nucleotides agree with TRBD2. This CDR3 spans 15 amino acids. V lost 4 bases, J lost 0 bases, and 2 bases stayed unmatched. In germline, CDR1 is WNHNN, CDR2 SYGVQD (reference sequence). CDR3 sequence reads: CASSGLAVSTDTQYF. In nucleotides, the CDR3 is TGCGCCAGCAGTGGACTAGCGGTTAGCACAGATACGCAGTATTTT.

CDR3 DNA sequence: TGTGCCAGTAGTACCCTCGGGGGGATCGAGCAGTACTTC. Translation gives CASSTLGGIEQYF. The gene calls are TRBV19 and TRBJ2-7; the match to TRBD2 covers 7 bases. The CDR3 loop spans 13 amino acids. Germline V gene data show CDR1 as LNHDA and CDR2 as SQIVND (reference sequence). V lost 4 bases and J lost 6; bases outside the gene matches: 6.

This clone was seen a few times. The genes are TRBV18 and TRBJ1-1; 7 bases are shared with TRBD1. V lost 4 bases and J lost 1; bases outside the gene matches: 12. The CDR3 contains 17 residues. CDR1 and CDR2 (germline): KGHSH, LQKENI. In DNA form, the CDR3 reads TGTGCCAGCTCACTCTCCCCCTACAGGGGTCCGAACACTGAAGCTTTCTTT. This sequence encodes CASSLSPYRGPNTEAFF.

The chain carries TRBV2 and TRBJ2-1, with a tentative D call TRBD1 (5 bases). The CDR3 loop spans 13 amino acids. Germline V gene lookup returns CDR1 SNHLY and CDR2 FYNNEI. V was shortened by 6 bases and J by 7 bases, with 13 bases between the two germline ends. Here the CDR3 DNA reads TGTGCCAGCAGGACTCAGGGCGGAAATGAGCAGTTCTTC. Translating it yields CASRTQGGNEQFF. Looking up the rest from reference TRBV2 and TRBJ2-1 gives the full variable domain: EPEVTQTPSHQVTQMGQEVILRCVPISNHLYFYWYRQILGQKVEFLVSFYNNEISEKSEIFDDQFSVERPDGSNFTLKIRSTKLEDSAMYFCASRTQGGNEQFFGPGTRLTVL.

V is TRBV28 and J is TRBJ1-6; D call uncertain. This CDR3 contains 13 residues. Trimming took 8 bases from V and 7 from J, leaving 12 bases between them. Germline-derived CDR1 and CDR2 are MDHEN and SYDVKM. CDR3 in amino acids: CASEDQVNSPLHF. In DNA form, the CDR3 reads TGTGCCAGCGAAGACCAGGTGAATTCACCCCTCCACTTT.

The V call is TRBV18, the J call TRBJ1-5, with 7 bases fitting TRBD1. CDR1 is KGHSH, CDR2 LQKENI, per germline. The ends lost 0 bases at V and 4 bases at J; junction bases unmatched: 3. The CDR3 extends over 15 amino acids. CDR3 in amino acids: CASSPPGQPNQPQHF. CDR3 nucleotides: TGTGCCAGCTCACCACCGGGACAGCCGAATCAGCCCCAGCATTTT.

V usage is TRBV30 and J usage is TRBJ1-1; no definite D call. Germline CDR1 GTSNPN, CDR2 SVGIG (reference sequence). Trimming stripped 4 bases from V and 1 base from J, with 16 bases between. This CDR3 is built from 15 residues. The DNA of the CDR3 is TGTGCCTGGACCAGATCGGGAGTGGGGAACACTGAAGCTTTCTTT. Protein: CAWTRSGVGNTEAFF.

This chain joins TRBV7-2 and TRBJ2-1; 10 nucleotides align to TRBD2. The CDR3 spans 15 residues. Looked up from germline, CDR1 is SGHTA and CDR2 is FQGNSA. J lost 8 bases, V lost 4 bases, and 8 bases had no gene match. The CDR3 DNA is TGTGCCAGCAGCTGGGTAGCGGGGGGTAGGGATGAGCAGTTCTTC. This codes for CASSWVAGGRDEQFF.

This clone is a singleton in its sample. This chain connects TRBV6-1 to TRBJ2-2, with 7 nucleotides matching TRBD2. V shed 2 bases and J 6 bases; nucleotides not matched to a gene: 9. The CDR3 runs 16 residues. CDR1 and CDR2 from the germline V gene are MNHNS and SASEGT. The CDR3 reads CASSELREVWPGELFF. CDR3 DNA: TGTGCCAGCAGTGAATTACGGGAGGTTTGGCCCGGGGAGCTGTTTTTT.

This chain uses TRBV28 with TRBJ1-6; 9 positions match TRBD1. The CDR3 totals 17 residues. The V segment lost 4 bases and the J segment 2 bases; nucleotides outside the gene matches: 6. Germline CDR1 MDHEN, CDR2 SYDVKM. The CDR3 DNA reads TGTGCCAGCAGTTCGGGACAGGGAGGCACCTATAATTCACCCCTCCACTTT. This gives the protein CASSSGQGGTYNSPLHF.

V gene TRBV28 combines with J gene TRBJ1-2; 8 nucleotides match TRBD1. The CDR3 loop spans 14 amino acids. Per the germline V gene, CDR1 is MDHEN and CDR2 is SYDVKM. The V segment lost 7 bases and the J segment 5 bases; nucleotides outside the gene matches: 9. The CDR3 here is CASTLGTGGYGYTF. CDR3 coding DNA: TGTGCCAGCACCCTAGGAACAGGGGGGTATGGCTACACCTTC.

In DNA form, the CDR3 reads TGCGCCAGCAGCTCACAGGGCTTAGGAACTGAAGCTTTCTTT. It encodes CASSSQGLGTEAFF. This chain links TRBV5-1 with TRBJ1-1, with a weak D call TRBD1 (6 bases). The length of the CDR3 is 14 residues. From germline, CDR1 is SGHRS and CDR2 YFSETQ. The germline V and J ends were trimmed by 3 bases and 5 bases, with 14 bases remaining between them.

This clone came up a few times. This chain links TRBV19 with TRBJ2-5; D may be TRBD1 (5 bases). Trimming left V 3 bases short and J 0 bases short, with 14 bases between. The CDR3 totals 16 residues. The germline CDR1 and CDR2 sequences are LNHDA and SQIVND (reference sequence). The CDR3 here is CASSIRAGPYQETQYF. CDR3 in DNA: TGTGCCAGTAGTATTCGGGCAGGGCCCTACCAAGAGACCCAGTACTTC. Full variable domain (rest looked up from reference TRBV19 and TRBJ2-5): DGGITQSPKYLFRKEGQNVTLSCEQNLNHDAMYWYRQDPGQGLRLIYYSQIVNDFQKGDIAEGYSVSREKKESFPLTVTSAQKNPTAFYLCASSIRAGPYQETQYFGPGTRLLVL.

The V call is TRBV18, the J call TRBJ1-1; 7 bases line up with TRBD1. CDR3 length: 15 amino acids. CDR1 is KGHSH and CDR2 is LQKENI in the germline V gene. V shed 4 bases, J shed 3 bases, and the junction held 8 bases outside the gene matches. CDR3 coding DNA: TGTGCCAGCTCACGGCTCGGGGACAGCGACACTGAAGCTTTCTTT. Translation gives CASSRLGDSDTEAFF. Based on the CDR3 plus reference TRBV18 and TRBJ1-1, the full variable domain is NAGVMQNPRHLVRRRGQEARLRCSPMKGHSHVYWYRQLPEEGLKFMVYLQKENIIDESGMPKERFSAEFPKEGPSILRIQQVVRGDSAAYFCASSRLGDSDTEAFFGQGTRLTVV.

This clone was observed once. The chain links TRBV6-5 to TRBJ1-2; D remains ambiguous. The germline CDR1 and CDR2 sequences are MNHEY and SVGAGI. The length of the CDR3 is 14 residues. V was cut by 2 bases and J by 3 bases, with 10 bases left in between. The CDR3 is CASSYQAVDYGYTF. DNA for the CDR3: TGTGCCAGCAGTTACCAGGCAGTCGACTATGGCTACACCTTC.

CDR3: CASSSRDRETEQYF. The CDR3 coding sequence is TGTGCCAGCAGCTCTCGGGACAGGGAGACCGAGCAGTACTTC. The V and J genes are TRBV9 and TRBJ2-7, with 9 bases lining up with TRBD1. CDR3 size: 14 residues. The V segment lost 4 bases and the J segment 6 bases; nucleotides outside the gene matches: 8. Looked up from germline, CDR1 is SGDLS and CDR2 is YYNGEE. Filled out from reference TRBV9 and TRBJ2-7, the complete variable domain reads DSGVTQTPKHLITATGQRVTLRCSPRSGDLSVYWYQQSLDQGLQFLIQYYNGEERAKGNILERFSAQQFPDLHSELNLSSLELGDSALYFCASSSRDRETEQYFGPGTRLTVT.

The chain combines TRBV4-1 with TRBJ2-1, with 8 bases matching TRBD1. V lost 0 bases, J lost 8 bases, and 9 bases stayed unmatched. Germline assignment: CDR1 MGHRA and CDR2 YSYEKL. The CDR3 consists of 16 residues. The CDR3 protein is CASSQDQSGGKDEQFF. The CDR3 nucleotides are TGCGCCAGCAGCCAAGATCAGTCAGGGGGCAAAGATGAGCAGTTCTTC.

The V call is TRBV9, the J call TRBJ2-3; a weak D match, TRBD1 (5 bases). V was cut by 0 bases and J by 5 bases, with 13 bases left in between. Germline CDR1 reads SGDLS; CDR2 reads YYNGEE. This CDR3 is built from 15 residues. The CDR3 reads CASSVDRQGVDTQYF. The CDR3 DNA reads TGTGCCAGCAGCGTAGATAGGCAGGGCGTAGATACGCAGTATTTT.

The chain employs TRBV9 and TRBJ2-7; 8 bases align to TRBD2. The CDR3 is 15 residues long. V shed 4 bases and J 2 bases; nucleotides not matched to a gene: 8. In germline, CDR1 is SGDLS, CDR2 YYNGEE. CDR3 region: CASSPHTSGTYEQYF. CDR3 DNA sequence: TGTGCCAGCAGCCCCCACACTAGCGGCACCTACGAGCAGTACTTC.

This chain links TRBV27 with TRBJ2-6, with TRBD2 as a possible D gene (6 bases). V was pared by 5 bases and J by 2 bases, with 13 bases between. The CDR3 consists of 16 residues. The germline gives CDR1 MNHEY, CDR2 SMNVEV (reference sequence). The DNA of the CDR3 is TGTGCCAGCAGTCCCCGGGACTTGGCTGGGGCCAACGTCCTGACTTTC. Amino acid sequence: CASSPRDLAGANVLTF.

The CDR3 is CASSPWTGGTGNTIYF. CDR3 coding DNA: TGTGCCAGCAGTCCCTGGACAGGGGGCACTGGAAACACCATATATTTT. The rearrangement uses TRBV28 and TRBJ1-3; 11 nucleotides line up with TRBD1. CDR1 and CDR2 from the germline V gene are MDHEN and SYDVKM. The CDR3 is 16 residues long. With V trimmed by 5 bases and J by 2 bases, 5 bases remained unmatched.

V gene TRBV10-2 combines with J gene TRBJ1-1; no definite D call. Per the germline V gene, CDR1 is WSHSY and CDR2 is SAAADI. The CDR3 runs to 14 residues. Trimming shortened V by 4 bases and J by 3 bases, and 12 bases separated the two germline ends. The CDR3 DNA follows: TGCGCCAGCAGTGGGCAGGTATGGGACACTGAAGCTTTCTTT. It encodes CASSGQVWDTEAFF.

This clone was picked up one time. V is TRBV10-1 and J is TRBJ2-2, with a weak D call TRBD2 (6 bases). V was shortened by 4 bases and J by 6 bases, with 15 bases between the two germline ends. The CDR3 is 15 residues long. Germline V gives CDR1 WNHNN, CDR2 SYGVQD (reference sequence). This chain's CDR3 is CASSAGQWGAGELFF. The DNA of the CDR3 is TGCGCCAGCAGTGCTGGTCAATGGGGGGCCGGGGAGCTGTTTTTT.

The CDR3: CASSRDRGPVGNGYTF. CDR3 nucleotide sequence: TGTGCCAGCAGTCGGGACAGGGGTCCCGTCGGGAATGGCTACACCTTC. The chain employs TRBV6-2 or TRBV6-3 and TRBJ1-2; 10 bases map to TRBD1. Germline CDR1 and CDR2: MNHEY and SVGEGT. The CDR3 sequence is 16 residues long. The J segment lost 6 bases and the V segment lost 5 bases, leaving 12 bases of the junction unmatched.

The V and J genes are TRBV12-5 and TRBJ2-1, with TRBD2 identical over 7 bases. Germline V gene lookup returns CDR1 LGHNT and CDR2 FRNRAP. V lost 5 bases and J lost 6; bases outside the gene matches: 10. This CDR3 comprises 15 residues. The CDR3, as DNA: TGTGCTAGTGGTCCCGAAAGACTAGCCTCCAATGAGCAGTTCTTC. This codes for CASGPERLASNEQFF.

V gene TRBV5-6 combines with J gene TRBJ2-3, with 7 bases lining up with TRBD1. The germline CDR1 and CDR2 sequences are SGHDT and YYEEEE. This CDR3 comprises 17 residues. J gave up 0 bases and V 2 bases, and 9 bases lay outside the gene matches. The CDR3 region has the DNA TGTGCCAGCAGCTTTAGAGGGGGCGGCTCAAGCACAGATACGCAGTATTTT. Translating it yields CASSFRGGGSSTDTQYF.

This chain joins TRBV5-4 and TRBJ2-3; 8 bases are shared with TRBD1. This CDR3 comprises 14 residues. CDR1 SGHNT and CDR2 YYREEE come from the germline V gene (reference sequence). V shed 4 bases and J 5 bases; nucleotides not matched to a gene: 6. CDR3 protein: CASSRTGPGDTQYF. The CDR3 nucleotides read TGTGCCAGCAGCCGGACAGGGCCGGGAGATACGCAGTATTTT.

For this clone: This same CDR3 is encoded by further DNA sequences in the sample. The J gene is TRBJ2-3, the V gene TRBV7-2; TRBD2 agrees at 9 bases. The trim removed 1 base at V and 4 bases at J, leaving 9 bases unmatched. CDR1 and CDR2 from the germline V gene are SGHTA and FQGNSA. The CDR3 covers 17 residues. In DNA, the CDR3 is TGTGCCAGCAGCTTAGGTGGTGCGGGGGGGCGGGCAGATACGCAGTATTTT. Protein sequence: CASSLGGAGGRADTQYF.

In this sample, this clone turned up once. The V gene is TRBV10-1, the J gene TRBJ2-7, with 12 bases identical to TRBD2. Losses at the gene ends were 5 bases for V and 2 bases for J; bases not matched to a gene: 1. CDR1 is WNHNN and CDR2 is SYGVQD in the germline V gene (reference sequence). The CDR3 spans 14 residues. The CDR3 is CASSPSGRAYEQYF. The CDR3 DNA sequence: TGCGCCAGCAGTCCTAGCGGGAGGGCCTACGAGCAGTACTTC.

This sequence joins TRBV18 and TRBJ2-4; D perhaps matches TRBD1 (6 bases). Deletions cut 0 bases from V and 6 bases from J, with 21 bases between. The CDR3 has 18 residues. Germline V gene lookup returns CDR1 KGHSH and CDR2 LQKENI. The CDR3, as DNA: TGTGCCAGCTCACCACCGTTACCTTTATCAGGGGCGGGAAACATTCAGTACTTC. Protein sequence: CASSPPLPLSGAGNIQYF.

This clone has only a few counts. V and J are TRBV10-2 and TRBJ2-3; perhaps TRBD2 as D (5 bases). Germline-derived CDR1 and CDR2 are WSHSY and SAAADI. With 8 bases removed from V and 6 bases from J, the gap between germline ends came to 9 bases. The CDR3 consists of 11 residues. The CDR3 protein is CASEGIDTQYF. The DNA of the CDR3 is TGCGCCAGCGAGGGAATTGATACGCAGTATTTT.

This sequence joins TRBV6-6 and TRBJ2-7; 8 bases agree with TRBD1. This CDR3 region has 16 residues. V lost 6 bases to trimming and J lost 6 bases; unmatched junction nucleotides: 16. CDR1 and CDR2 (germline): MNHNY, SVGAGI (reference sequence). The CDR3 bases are TGTGCCAGCAGCCGATATGAGGGACAGGTATATCGCGAGCAGTACTTC. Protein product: CASSRYEGQVYREQYF.